Shown below are 10 T cell receptor beta chains from a single sample sequenced in a study of Ad26.COV2.S vaccination and SARS-CoV-2 variants. The protocol was immunoSEQ multiplex PCR, while the TCRdb copy is restricted to in-frame clones and leaves out a portion. The sample shows hundreds of thousands of clones, roughly 90% of them seen only once. Treatment given: approximately 18 received Ad26.COV2.S at low or high dose, single or two shots; 5 received placebo; per-sample allocation not given. Specimens were obtained on day 63 following the first vaccine or placebo injection. The sample consisted of peripheral blood, taken in a trial of Ad26.COV2.S vaccine versus placebo. These receptors originate from a person aged 18 to 65 who received the Ad26.COV2.S COVID-19 vaccine or a placebo.

The chain joins TRBV4-2 to TRBJ1-1; D is uncertain. Looked up from germline, CDR1 is LGHNA and CDR2 is YNFKEQ. The CDR3 sequence is 15 residues long. The germline V and J ends were trimmed by 0 bases and 4 bases, with 12 bases remaining between them. CDR3 DNA: TGTGCCAGCAGCCAAGATCATCCGGGGAGCACTGAAGCTTTCTTT. This sequence encodes CASSQDHPGSTEAFF.

CDR3 sequence reads: CASSPEGNEQYF. DNA of the CDR3: TGTGCCAGCTCACCCGAGGGGAACGAGCAGTACTTC. The chain uses TRBV18 and TRBJ2-7; D may be TRBD1 or TRBD2 (5 bases each). The germline V and J ends were trimmed by 3 bases and 5 bases, with 8 bases remaining between them. The germline gives CDR1 KGHSH, CDR2 LQKENI. This CDR3 is built from 12 residues.

This chain joins TRBV6-6 and TRBJ1-2; D not resolved. Per the germline V gene, CDR1 is MNHNY and CDR2 is SVGAGI (reference sequence). V shed 1 base and J shed 8 bases, with 11 bases lying between them. This CDR3 is 13 amino acids long. CDR3 nucleotide sequence: TGTGCCAGCAGTTACTACCAAAGTAACGGCTACACCTTC. Translated, it gives CASSYYQSNGYTF.

The chain joins TRBV30 to TRBJ2-6, with D tentatively TRBD1 or TRBD2 (6 bases each). Trimming took 8 bases from V and 2 from J, leaving 10 bases between them. CDR1 and CDR2 from the germline V gene are GTSNPN and SVGIG (reference sequence). This CDR3 spans 13 amino acids. Here the CDR3 DNA reads TGTGCCCTGGAGGGGGCTGGGGCCAACGTCCTGACTTTC. It codes for CALEGAGANVLTF.

The chain couples TRBV5-5 to TRBJ2-5; D may correspond to TRBD1 or TRBD2 (6 bases each). V was pared by 4 bases and J by 0 bases, with 16 bases between. This CDR3 spans 16 amino acids. Germline-derived CDR1 and CDR2 are SGHKS and YYEKEE (reference sequence). The CDR3 reads CASSGGHSLYQETQYF. In DNA, the CDR3 is TGTGCCAGCAGCGGGGGGCACAGTCTGTACCAAGAGACCCAGTACTTC.

The chain combines TRBV5-6 with TRBJ2-7; D remains unclear. Trimming pared 1 base from V and 2 bases from J, leaving 7 bases between. From germline, CDR1 is SGHDT and CDR2 YYEEEE. The CDR3 sequence is 13 residues long. The CDR3 region is CASSLMSPYEQYF. In DNA form, the CDR3 reads TGTGCCAGCAGCTTGATGAGTCCCTACGAGCAGTACTTC.

This chain uses TRBV5-1 with TRBJ2-1; possible D gene TRBD1, 5 bases. Germline V gene data show CDR1 as SGHRS and CDR2 as YFSETQ. The CDR3 runs to 17 residues. V was clipped by 2 bases and J by 6 bases, with 21 bases between them. The CDR3 nucleotides are TGCGCCAGCAGCTTCTCTATAGTTGGAAGGGGAAGCAATGAGCAGTTCTTC. Protein product: CASSFSIVGRGSNEQFF.

This chain connects TRBV5-1 to TRBJ2-7; 10 nucleotides match TRBD1. The CDR3 is 14 amino acids. The V gene's germline CDR1 is SGHRS and CDR2 YFSETQ. J gave up 4 bases and V 5 bases, and 6 bases lay outside the gene matches. The CDR3 DNA reads as TGCGCCAGCAGTAGTCCGGGACAGGGGTACGAGCAGTACTTC. Its protein product is CASSSPGQGYEQYF. Using reference TRBV5-1 and TRBJ2-7 for the parts outside the CDR3, the full variable domain is KAGVTQTPRYLIKTRGQQVTLSCSPISGHRSVSWYQQTPGQGLQFLFEYFSETQRNKGNFPGRFSGRQFSNSRSEMNVSTLELGDSALYLCASSSPGQGYEQYFGPGTRLTVT.

The V gene is TRBV4-1, the J gene TRBJ1-1; D uncertain. The germline V and J ends were trimmed by 3 bases and 4 bases, with 15 bases remaining between them. This CDR3 spans 15 amino acids. Germline assignment: CDR1 MGHRA and CDR2 YSYEKL. The CDR3 sequence is CASSQGIGGFTEAFF. The CDR3 coding sequence is TGCGCCAGCAGCCAGGGGATTGGCGGGTTCACTGAAGCTTTCTTT.

The chain recombines TRBV2 with TRBJ1-4, with 8 nucleotides matching TRBD1. Germline loops: CDR1 SNHLY, CDR2 FYNNEI. Trimming removed 8 bases from V and 5 bases from J; junction bases left unmatched: 7. This CDR3 has 14 amino acids. CDR3 bases: TGTGCCAGCGTCCGGACAGGGCAAAATGAAAAACTGTTTTTT. Its protein is CASVRTGQNEKLFF.